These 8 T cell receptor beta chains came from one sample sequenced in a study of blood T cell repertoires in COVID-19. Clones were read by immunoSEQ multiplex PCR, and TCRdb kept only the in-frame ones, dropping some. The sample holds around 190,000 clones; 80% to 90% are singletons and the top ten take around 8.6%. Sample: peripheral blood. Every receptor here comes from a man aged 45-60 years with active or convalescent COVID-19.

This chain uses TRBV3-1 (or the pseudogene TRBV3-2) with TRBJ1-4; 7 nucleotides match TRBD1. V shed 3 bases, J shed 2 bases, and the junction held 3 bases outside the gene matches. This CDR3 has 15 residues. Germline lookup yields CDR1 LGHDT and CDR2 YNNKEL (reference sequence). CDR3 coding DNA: TGTGCCAGCAGCCATGGGACAGTTACTAATGAAAAACTGTTTTTT. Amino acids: CASSHGTVTNEKLFF.

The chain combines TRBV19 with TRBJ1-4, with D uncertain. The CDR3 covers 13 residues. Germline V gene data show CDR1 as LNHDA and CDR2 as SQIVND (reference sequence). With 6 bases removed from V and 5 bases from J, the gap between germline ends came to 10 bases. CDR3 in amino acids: CASRNDWNEKLFF. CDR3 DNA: TGTGCCAGTAGAAACGACTGGAATGAAAAACTGTTTTTT.

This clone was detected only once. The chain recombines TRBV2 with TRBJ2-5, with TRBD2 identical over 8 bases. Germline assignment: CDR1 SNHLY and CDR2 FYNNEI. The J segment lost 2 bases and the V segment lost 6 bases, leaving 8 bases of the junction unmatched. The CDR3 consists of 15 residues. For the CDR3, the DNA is TGTGCCAGCAGCCCGAGGAGCGGGGGACAAGAGACCCAGTACTTC. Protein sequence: CASSPRSGGQETQYF.

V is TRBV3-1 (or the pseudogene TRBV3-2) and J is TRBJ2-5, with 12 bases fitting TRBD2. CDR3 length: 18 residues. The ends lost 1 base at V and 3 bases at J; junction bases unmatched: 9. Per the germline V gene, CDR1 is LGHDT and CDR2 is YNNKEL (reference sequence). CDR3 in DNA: TGTGCCAGCAGCCAAGTCCTAGCGGGGGGGCTTCGGGAAGAGACCCAGTACTTC. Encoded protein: CASSQVLAGGLREETQYF.

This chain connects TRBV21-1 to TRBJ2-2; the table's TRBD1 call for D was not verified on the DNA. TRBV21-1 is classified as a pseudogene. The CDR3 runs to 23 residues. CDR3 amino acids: CASSKVFTPPEQDRGRITGELFF. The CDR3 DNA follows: TGTGCCAGCAGCAAAGTTTTTACCCCGCCTGAACAAGACAGGGGGCGTATCACCGGGGAGCTGTTTTTT.

CDR3 in DNA: TGTGCCAGCAGTGAAGCCGGCAGGGCTACGCAGTATTTT. Translating gives CASSEAGRATQYF. The V call is TRBV6-1, the J call TRBJ2-3, with D maybe TRBD1 (5 bases). This CDR3 comprises 13 residues. The germline V and J ends were trimmed by 0 bases and 8 bases, with 9 bases remaining between them. CDR1 is MNHNS, CDR2 SASEGT, per germline.

CDR3 DNA sequence: TGTGCCAGTAGTCCCGGACTAGCGGGAGGTGGTGAGACCCAGTACTTC. It translates to CASSPGLAGGGETQYF. The rearrangement uses TRBV19 and TRBJ2-5; TRBD2 matches 14 bases. Unmatched junction bases numbered 7, after V lost 5 bases and J lost 5 bases. The CDR3 covers 16 residues. In germline, CDR1 is LNHDA, CDR2 SQIVND (reference sequence).

CDR3 loop: CASSFGLADTGELFF. CDR3 bases: TGTGCCAGCAGCTTTGGACTAGCAGACACCGGGGAGCTGTTTTTT. The rearrangement links TRBV7-6 to TRBJ2-2; TRBD2 aligns across 8 bases. Germline CDR1 is SGHVS and CDR2 is FNYEAQ. V lost 3 bases, J lost 3 bases, and 3 bases stayed unmatched. This CDR3 has 15 amino acids.